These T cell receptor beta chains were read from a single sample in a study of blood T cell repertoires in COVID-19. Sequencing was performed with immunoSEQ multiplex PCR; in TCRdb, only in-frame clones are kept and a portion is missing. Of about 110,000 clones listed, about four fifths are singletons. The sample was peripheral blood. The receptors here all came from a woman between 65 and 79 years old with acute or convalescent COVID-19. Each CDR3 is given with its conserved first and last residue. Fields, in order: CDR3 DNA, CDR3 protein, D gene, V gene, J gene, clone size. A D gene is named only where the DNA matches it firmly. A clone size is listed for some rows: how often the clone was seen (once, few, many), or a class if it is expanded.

TGTGCCAGCACCAAACAGGAGGCGGGGAAAAACATTCAGTACTTC	CASTKQEAGKNIQYF	NA	TRBV5-6	TRBJ2-4	once
TGCAGTGCTAGTTCGGGGTACAATGAGCAGTTCTTC	CSASSGYNEQFF	NA	TRBV20-1	TRBJ2-1	once
TGTGCCACCAGTGAGGCAGGTGCTCAGCCCCAGCATTTT	CATSEAGAQPQHF	NA	TRBV24-1	TRBJ1-5	NA
TGCGCCAGCAGCCAAGATAGAGAGACCCAGTACTTC	CASSQDRETQYF	NA	TRBV4-1	TRBJ2-5	NA
TGCGCCAGCAGCTTGGGCGGGGTAAGCCAAGAGACCCAGTACTTC	CASSLGGVSQETQYF	NA	TRBV5-1	TRBJ2-5	NA
TGTGCCATCAGTGAGTCGGGGGGTACTGAAGCTTTCTTT	CAISESGGTEAFF	NA	TRBV10-3	TRBJ1-1	NA
TGTGCCAGCTCACCGCCAGGGGGAAACACCATATATTTT	CASSPPGGNTIYF	NA	TRBV18	TRBJ1-3	few
TGTGCCAGCTCACCAGTCGAAGGGGTTGGGTTAACAGATACGCAGTATTTT	CASSPVEGVGLTDTQYF	NA	TRBV18	TRBJ2-3	NA
TGTGCCAGCAGTTTATTAGGGGCCTACGAGCAGTACTTC	CASSLLGAYEQYF	NA	TRBV28	TRBJ2-7	once
TGTGCCAGCGGTATGACAGGGGAATACGAGCAGTACTTC	CASGMTGEYEQYF	TRBD1	TRBV10-3	TRBJ2-7	NA
TGTGCCAGCTCACCACGGTCCGAGGAGCCCCAGCATTTT	CASSPRSEEPQHF	NA	TRBV18	TRBJ1-5	NA